This TCR beta chain derives from a study of cytomegalovirus exposure and HLA in healthy donors. Concerning this clone: The target antigen is unknown.

Primers: 60 Vbeta forward and 13 Jbeta reverse. The data were produced by immunoSEQ multiplex PCR, yet TCRdb's version contains in-frame clones alone and is incomplete. Of about 130,000 clones in the sample, 80% are singletons; the top ten hold 1%. Study observations and caveats: Earlier analysis looked at TCR beta V segments, and most were productive about 87% or about 30% of the time.

Material: PBMCs. This clonotype was sampled from a man aged 35-49 years in good health and CMV-seronegative.

CDR3 region: CASSLDRGQRGYTF. DNA for the CDR3: TGTGCCAGCAGCTTGGACAGGGGGCAGAGAGGCTACACCTTC. The chain uses TRBV5-6 and TRBJ1-2, with 9 bases identical to TRBD1. The CDR3 extends over 14 amino acids. The junction had 5 bases not matched to a gene; V was cut back by 0 bases and J by 8 bases. Germline loops: CDR1 SGHDT, CDR2 YYEEEE. Drawing the rest from reference TRBV5-6 and TRBJ1-2, the complete variable domain is DAGVTQSPTHLIKTRGQQVTLRCSPKSGHDTVSWYQQALGQGPQFIFQYYEEEERQRGNFPDRFSGHQFPNYSSELNVNALLLGDSALYLCASSLDRGQRGYTFGSGTRLTVV.